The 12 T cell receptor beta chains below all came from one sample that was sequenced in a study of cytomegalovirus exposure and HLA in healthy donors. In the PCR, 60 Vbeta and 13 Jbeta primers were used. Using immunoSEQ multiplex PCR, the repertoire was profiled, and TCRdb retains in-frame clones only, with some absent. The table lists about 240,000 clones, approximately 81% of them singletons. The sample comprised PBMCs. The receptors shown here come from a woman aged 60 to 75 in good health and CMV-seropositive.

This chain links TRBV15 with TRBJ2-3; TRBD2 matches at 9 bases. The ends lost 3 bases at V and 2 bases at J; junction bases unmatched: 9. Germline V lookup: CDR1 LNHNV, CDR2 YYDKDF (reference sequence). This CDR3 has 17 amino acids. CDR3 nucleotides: TGTGCCACCAGCAGGCGAACTAGCGGGCTCTCCACAGATACGCAGTATTTT. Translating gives CATSRRTSGLSTDTQYF. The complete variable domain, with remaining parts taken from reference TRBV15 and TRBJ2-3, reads DAMVIQNPRYQVTQFGKPVTLSCSQTLNHNVMYWYQQKSSQAPKLLFHYYDKDFNNEADTPDNFQSRRPNTSFCFLDIRSPGLGDTAMYLCATSRRTSGLSTDTQYFGPGTRLTVL.

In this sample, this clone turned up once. The DNA of the CDR3 is TGTGCCAGCAGTTTCATGAACACTGAAGCTTTCTTT. It is translated as CASSFMNTEAFF. The chain couples TRBV28 to TRBJ1-1; D remains unclear. Deletions cut 3 bases from V and 0 bases from J, with 2 bases between. Germline CDR1 is MDHEN and CDR2 is SYDVKM. The CDR3 runs to 12 residues.

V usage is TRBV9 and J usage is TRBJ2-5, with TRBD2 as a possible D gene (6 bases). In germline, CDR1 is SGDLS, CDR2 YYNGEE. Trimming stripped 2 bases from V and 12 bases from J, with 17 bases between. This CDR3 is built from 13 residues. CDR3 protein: CASSVEEGTREYF. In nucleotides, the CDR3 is TGTGCCAGCAGCGTCGAGGAGGGCACTAGGGAGTACTTC.

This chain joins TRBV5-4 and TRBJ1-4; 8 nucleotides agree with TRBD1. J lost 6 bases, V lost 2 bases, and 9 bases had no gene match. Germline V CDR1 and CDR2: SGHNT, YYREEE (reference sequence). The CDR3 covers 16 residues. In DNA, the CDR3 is TGTGCCAGCAGCTTACAGGGGGAGGGAAGACATGAAAAACTGTTTTTT. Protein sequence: CASSLQGEGRHEKLFF.

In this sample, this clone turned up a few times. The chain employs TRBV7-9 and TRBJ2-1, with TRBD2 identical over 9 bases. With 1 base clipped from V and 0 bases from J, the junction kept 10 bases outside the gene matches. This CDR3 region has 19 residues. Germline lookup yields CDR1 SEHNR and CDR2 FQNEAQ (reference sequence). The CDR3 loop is CASSLVVLAGAISYNEQFF. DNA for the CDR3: TGTGCCAGCAGCTTAGTGGTTTTAGCGGGAGCAATCTCCTACAATGAGCAGTTCTTC.

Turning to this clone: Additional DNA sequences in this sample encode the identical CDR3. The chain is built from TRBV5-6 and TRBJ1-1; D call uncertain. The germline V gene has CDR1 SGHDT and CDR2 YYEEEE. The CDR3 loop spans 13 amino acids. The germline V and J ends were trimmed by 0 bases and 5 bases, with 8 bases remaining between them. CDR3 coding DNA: TGTGCCAGCAGCTTGGCCGGGAATACTGAAGCTTTCTTT. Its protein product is CASSLAGNTEAFF. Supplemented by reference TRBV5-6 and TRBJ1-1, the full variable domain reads DAGVTQSPTHLIKTRGQQVTLRCSPKSGHDTVSWYQQALGQGPQFIFQYYEEEERQRGNFPDRFSGHQFPNYSSELNVNALLLGDSALYLCASSLAGNTEAFFGQGTRLTVV.

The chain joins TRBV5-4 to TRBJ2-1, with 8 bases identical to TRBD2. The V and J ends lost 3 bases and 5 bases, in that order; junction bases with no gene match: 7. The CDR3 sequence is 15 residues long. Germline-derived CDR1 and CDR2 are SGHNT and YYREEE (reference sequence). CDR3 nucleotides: TGTGCCAGCAGCTCCTCAGGACTAGCAGACAATGAGCAGTTCTTC. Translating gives CASSSSGLADNEQFF.

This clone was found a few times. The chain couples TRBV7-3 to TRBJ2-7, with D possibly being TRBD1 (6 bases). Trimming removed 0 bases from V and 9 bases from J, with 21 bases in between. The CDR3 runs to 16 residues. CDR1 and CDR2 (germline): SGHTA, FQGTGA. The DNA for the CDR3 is TGTGCCAGCAGCTTAACAGGGGGACCGGAGCAAGTCGGGCAGTACTTC. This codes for CASSLTGGPEQVGQYF. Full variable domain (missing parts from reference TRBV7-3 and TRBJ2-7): GAGVSQTPSNKVTEKGKYVELRCDPISGHTALYWYRQSLGQGPEFLIYFQGTGAADDSGLPNDRFFAVRPEGSVSTLKIQRTERGDSAVYLCASSLTGGPEQVGQYFGPGTRLTVT.

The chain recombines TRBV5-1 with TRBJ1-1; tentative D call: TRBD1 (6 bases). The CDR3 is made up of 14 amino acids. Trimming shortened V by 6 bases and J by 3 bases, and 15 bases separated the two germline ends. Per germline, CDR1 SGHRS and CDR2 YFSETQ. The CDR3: CASMRRDTDTEAFF. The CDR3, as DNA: TGCGCCAGCATGCGCCGGGACACAGACACTGAAGCTTTCTTT.

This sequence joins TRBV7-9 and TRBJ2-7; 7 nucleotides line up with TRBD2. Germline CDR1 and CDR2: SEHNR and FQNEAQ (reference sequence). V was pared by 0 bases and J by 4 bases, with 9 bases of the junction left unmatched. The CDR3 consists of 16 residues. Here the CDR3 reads CASSLAWWEGIYEQYF. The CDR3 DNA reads TGTGCCAGCAGCTTAGCGTGGTGGGAGGGCATTTACGAGCAGTACTTC.

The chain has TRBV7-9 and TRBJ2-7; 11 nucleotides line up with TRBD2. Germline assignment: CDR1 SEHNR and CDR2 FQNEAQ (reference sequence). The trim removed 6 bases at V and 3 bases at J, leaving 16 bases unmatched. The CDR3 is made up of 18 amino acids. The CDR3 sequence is CASRPGLAGGLFRYEQYF. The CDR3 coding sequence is TGTGCCAGCAGACCCGGACTAGCGGGTGGTCTTTTTCGCTACGAGCAGTACTTC.

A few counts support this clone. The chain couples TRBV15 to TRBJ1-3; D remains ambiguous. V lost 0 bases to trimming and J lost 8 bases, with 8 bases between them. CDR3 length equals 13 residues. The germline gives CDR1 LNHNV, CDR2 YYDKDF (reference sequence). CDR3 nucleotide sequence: TGTGCCACCAGCAGAGATAGAGGTTACACCATATATTTT. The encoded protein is CATSRDRGYTIYF.